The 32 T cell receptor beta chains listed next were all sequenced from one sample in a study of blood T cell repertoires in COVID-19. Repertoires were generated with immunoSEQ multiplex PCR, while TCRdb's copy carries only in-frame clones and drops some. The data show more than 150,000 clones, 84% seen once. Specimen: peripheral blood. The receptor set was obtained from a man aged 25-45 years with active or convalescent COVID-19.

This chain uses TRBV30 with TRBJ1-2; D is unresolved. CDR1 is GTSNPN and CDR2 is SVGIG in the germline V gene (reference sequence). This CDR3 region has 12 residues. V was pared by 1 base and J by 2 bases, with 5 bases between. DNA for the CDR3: TGTGCCTGGAGTGCCTCGAACTATGGCTACACCTTC. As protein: CAWSASNYGYTF. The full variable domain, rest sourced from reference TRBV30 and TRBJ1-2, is SQTIHQWPATLVQPVGSPLSLECTVEGTSNPNLYWYRQAAGRGLQLLFYSVGIGQISSEVPQNLSASRPQDRQFILSSKKLLLSDSGFYLCAWSASNYGYTFGSGTRLTVV.

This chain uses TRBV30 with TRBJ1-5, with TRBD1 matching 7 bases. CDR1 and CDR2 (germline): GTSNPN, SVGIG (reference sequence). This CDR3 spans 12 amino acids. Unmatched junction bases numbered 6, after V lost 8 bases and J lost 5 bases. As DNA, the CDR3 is TGTGCCGGACAGGAGGGTGATCAGCCCCAGCATTTT. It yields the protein CAGQEGDQPQHF.

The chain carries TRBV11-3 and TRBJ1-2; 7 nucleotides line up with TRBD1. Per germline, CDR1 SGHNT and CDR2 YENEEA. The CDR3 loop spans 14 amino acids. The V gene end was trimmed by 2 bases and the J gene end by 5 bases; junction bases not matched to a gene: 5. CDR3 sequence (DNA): TGTGCCAGCAGCTTAACAGGGGACCTTTATGGCTACACCTTC. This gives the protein CASSLTGDLYGYTF.

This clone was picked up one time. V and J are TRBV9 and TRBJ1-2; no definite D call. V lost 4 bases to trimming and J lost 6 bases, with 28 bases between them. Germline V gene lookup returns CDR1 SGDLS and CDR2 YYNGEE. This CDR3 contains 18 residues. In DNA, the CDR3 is TGTGCCAGCAGCTCCCCTCAAGGAGGCAGAACTATAAGCAATGGCTACACCTTC. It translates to CASSSPQGGRTISNGYTF. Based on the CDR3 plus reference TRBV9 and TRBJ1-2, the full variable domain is DSGVTQTPKHLITATGQRVTLRCSPRSGDLSVYWYQQSLDQGLQFLIQYYNGEERAKGNILERFSAQQFPDLHSELNLSSLELGDSALYFCASSSPQGGRTISNGYTFGSGTRLTVV.

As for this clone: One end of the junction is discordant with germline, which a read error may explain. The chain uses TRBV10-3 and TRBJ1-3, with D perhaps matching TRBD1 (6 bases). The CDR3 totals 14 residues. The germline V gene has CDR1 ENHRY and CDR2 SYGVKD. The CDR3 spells CATSRQGTTNTIYF. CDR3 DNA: TGTGCCACCAGTCGCCAGGGGACGACAAACACCATATATTTT.

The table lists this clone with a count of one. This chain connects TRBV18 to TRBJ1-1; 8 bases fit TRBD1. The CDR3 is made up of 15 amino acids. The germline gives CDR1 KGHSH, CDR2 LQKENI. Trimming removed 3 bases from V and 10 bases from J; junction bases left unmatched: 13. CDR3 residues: CASSPPGQGGVGAFF. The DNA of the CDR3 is TGTGCCAGCTCACCCCCCGGACAGGGTGGGGTAGGAGCTTTCTTT.

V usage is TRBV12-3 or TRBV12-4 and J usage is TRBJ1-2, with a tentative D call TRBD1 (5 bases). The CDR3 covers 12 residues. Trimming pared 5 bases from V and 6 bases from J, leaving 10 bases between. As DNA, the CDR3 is TGTGCCAGCAGTACAGGTGCCCATGGCTACACCTTC. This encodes CASSTGAHGYTF.

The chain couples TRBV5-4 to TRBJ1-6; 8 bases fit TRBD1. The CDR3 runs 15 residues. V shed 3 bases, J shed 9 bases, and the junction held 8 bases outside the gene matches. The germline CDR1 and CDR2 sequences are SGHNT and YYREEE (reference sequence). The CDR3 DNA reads TGTGCCAGCAGCTCCCGACAGGGGTTGGGTTCACCCCTCCACTTT. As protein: CASSSRQGLGSPLHF.

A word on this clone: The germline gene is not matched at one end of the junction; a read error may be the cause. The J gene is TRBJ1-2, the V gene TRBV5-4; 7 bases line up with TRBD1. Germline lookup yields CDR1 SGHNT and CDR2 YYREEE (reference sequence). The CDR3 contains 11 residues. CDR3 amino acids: CASSLGRDSHF. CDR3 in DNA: TGTGCCAGCAGCTTGGGGCGGGACAGCCACTTC.

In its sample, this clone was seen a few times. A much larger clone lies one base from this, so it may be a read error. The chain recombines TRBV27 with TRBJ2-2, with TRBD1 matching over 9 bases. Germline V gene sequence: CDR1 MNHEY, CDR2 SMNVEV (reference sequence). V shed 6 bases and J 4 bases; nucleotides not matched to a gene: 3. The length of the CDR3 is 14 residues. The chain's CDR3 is CASRPTGGTGELFF. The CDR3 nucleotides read TGTGCCAGCAGACCGACAGGGGGCACCGGGGAGCTGTTTTTT.

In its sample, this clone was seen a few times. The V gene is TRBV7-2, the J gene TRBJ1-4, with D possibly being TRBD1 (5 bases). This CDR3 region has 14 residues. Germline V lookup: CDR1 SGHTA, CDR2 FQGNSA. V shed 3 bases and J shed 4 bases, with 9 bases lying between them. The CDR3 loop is CASSFDSVNEKLFF. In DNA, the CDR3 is TGTGCCAGCAGCTTTGACAGCGTTAATGAAAAACTGTTTTTT.

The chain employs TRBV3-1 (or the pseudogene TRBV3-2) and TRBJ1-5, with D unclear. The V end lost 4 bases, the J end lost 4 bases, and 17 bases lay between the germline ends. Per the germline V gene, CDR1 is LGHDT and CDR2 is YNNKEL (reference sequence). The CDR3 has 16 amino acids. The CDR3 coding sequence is TGTGCCAGCAGCCTCAGACGACTCCCGCAAAATCAGCCCCAGCATTTT. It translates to CASSLRRLPQNQPQHF.

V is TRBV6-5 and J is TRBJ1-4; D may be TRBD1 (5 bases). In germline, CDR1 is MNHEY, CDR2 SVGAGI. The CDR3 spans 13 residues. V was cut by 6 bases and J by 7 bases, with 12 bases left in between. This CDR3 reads CASRNGRGEKLFF. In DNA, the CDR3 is TGTGCCAGCAGGAACGGGAGGGGTGAAAAACTGTTTTTT.

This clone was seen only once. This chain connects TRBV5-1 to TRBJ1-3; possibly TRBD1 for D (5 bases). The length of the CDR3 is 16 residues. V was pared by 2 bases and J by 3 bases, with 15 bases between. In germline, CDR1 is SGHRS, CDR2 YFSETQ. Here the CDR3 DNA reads TGCGCCAGCAGCTTCGGGGTCGGGGGTGGTGGAAACACCATATATTTT. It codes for CASSFGVGGGGNTIYF.

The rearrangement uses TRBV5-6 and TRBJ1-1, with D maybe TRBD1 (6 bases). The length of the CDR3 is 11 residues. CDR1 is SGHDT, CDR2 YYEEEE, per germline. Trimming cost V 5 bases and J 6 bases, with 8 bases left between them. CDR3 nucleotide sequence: TGTGCCAGCAGTGGGGGCCCTGAAGCTTTCTTT. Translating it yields CASSGGPEAFF.

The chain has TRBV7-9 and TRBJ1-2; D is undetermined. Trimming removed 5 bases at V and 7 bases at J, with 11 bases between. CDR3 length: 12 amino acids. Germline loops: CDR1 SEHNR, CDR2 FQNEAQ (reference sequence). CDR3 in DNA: TGTGCCAGCAGCCCCTTCGAGGTTGGCTACACCTTC. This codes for CASSPFEVGYTF.

The CDR3 bases are TGTGCCAGCAGCCGTAGGGTCCCGGCAGGGACTAGCACAGATACGCAGTATTTT. It yields the protein CASSRRVPAGTSTDTQYF. The chain couples TRBV7-8 to TRBJ2-3; a possible D gene is TRBD2 (6 bases). V shed 5 bases and J shed 0 bases, with 21 bases lying between them. The CDR3 length is 18 residues. Germline-derived CDR1 and CDR2 are SGHVS and FQNEAQ.

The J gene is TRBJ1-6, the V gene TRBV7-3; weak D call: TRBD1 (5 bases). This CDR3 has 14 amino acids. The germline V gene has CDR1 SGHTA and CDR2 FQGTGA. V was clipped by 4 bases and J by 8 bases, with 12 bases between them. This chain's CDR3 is CASSSSGVDSPLHF. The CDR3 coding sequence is TGTGCCAGCAGCTCGTCGGGGGTCGATTCACCCCTCCACTTT.

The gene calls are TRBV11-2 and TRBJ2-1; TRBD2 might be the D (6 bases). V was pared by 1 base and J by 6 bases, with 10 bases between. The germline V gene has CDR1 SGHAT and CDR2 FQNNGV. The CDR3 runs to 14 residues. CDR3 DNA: TGTGCCAGCAGCTTAGTACTAGCTATCAATGAGCAGTTCTTC. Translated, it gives CASSLVLAINEQFF. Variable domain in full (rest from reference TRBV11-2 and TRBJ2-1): EAGVAQSPRYKIIEKRQSVAFWCNPISGHATLYWYQQILGQGPKLLIQFQNNGVVDDSQLPKDRFSAERLKGVDSTLKIQPAKLEDSAVYLCASSLVLAINEQFFGPGTRLTVL.

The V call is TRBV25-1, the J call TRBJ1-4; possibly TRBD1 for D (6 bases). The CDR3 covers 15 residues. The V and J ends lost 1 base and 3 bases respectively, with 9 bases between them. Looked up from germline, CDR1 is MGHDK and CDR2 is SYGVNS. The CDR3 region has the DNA TGTGCCAGCAGTGAATGGGGGGGGCCTAATGAAAAACTGTTTTTT. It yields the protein CASSEWGGPNEKLFF.

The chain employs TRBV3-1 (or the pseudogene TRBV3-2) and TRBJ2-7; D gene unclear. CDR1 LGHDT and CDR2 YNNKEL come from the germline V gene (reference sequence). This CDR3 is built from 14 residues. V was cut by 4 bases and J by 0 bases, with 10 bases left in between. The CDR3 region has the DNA TGTGCCAGCAGCCCTCCCGTTAGCTCCTACGAGCAGTACTTC. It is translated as CASSPPVSSYEQYF.

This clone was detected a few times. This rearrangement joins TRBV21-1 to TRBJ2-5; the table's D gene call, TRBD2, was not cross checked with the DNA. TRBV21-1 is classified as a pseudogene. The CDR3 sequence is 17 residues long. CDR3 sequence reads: CACTTGGERGHEETQYF. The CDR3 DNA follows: TGTGCCTGTACCACGGGGGGGGAGAGGGGTCACGAGGAGACCCAGTACTTC.

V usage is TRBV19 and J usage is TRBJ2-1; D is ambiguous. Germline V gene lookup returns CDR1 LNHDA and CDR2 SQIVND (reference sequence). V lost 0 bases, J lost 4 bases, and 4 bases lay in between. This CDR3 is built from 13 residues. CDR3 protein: CASSIDRYNEQFF. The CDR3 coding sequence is TGTGCCAGTAGTATAGATCGGTACAATGAGCAGTTCTTC.

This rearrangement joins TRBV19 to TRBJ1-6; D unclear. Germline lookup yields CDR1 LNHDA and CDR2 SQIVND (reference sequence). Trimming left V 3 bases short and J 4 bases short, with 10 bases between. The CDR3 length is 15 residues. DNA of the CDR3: TGTGCCAGTAGTATGGCGGGGTATTATAATTCACCCCTCCACTTT. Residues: CASSMAGYYNSPLHF. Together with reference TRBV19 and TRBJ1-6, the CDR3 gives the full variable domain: DGGITQSPKYLFRKEGQNVTLSCEQNLNHDAMYWYRQDPGQGLRLIYYSQIVNDFQKGDIAEGYSVSREKKESFPLTVTSAQKNPTAFYLCASSMAGYYNSPLHFGNGTRLTVT.

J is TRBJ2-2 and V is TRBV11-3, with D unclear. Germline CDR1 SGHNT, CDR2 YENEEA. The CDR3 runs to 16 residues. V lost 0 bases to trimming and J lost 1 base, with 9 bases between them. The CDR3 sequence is CASSLDLHWNTGELFF. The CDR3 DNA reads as TGTGCCAGCAGCTTAGATCTCCACTGGAACACCGGGGAGCTGTTTTTT.

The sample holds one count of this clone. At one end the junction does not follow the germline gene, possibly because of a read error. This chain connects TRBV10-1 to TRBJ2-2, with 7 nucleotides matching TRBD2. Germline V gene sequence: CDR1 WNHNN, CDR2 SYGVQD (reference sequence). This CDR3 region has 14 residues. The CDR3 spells CASCEGLNTGELFF. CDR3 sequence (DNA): TGCGCCAGCTGTGAGGGACTAAACACCGGGGAGCTGTTTTTT.

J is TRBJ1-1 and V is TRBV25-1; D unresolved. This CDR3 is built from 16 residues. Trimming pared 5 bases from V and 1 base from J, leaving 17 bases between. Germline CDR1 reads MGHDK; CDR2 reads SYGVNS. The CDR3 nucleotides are TGTGCCAGCAGTAAGGAGGACTCGGAGTGGAACACTGAAGCTTTCTTT. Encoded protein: CASSKEDSEWNTEAFF.

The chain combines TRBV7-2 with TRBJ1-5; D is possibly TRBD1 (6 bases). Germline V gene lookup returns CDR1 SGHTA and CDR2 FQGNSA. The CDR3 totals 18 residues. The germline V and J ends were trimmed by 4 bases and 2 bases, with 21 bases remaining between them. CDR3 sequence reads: CASSSEAGGQGRNQPQHF. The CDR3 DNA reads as TGTGCCAGCAGCTCCGAGGCGGGGGGGCAGGGGCGCAATCAGCCCCAGCATTTT.

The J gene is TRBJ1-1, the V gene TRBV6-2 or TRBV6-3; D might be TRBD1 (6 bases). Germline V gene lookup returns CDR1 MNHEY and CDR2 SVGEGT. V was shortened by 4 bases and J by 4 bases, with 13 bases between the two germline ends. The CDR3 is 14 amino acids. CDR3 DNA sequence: TGTGCCAGCAGTTTGGGGGCCGTGGTCACTGAAGCTTTCTTT. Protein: CASSLGAVVTEAFF.

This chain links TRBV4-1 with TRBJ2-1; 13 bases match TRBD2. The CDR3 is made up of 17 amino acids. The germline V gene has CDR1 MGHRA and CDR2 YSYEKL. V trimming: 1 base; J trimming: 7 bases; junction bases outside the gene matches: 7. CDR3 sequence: CASSQATSGGRGNEQFF. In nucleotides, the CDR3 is TGCGCCAGCAGCCAAGCGACTAGCGGGGGGAGAGGGAATGAGCAGTTCTTC.

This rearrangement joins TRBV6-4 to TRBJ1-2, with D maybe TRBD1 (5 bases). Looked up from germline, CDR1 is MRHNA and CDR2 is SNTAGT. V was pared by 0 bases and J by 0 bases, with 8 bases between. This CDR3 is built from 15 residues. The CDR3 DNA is TGTGCCAGCAGTGACTCAGGGGTACCTAACTATGGCTACACCTTC. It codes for CASSDSGVPNYGYTF.

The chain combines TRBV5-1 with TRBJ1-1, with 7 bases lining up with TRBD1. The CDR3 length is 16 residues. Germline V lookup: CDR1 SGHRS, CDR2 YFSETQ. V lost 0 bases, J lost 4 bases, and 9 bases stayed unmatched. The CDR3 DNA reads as TGCGCCAGCAGCTTGGTATTGAGGGGGCTTTTCACTGAAGCTTTCTTT. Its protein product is CASSLVLRGLFTEAFF. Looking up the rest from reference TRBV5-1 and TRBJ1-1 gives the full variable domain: KAGVTQTPRYLIKTRGQQVTLSCSPISGHRSVSWYQQTPGQGLQFLFEYFSETQRNKGNFPGRFSGRQFSNSRSEMNVSTLELGDSALYLCASSLVLRGLFTEAFFGQGTRLTVV.